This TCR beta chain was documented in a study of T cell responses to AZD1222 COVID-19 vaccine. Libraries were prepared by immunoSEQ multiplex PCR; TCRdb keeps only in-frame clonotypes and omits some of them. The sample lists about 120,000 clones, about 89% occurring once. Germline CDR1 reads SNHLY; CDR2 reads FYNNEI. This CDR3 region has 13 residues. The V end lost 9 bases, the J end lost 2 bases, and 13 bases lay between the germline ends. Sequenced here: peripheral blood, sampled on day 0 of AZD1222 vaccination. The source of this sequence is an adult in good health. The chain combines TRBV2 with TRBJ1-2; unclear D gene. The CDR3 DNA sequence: TGTGCCAGGGTACCGACGGGAAACTATGGCTACACCTTC. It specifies CARVPTGNYGYTF.